This TCR beta chain was identified in a study of OX40 agonist ivuxolimab in advanced cancers. As for the study in general: Dose-escalation cases comprised hepatocellular carcinoma, melanoma, renal cell or head and neck cancer. Three patients responded partially, comprising one with hepatocellular carcinoma and two with cutaneous melanoma.

The method was immunoSEQ multiplex PCR; TCRdb's version includes in-frame clones alone and lacks a portion of them. The sample lists tens of thousands of clones; roughly 91% were seen once. To note about this clone: The antigen remains unidentified.

Study outcomes and limitations: CD4+ and CD8+ blood T cells expanded clonally by week 6 at 0.1 to 3.0 mg/kg.

Germline values: CDR1 KGHSH, CDR2 LQKENI. V lost 3 bases to trimming and J lost 3 bases, with 12 bases between them. The CDR3 spans 15 residues. The receptor's source is an adult with an advanced solid tumor such as melanoma, head and neck, liver or kidney cancer. The source material was CD4+ or CD8+ T cells sorted from blood, sampled in a trial of the OX40 agonist ivuxolimab. The rearrangement joins TRBV18 to TRBJ1-5, with D unresolved. CDR3 coding DNA: TGTGCCAGCTCACCCCAGGATAGTCACAATCAGCCCCAGCATTTT. This codes for CASSPQDSHNQPQHF.